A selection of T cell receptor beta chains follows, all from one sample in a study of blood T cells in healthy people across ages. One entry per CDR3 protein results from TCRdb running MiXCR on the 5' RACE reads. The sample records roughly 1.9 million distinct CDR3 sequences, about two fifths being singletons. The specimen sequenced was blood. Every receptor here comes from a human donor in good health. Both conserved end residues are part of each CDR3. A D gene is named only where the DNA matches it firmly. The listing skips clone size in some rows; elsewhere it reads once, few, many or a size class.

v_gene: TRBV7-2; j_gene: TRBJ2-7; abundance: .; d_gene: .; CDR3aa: CASSIYRVSYEQYF; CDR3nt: TGTGCCAGCAGCATTTACAGGGTCTCCTACGAGCAGTACTTC
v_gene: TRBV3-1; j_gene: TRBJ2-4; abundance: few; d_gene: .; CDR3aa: CASSQVRGFNIQYF; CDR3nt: TGTGCCAGCAGCCAAGTCAGGGGCTTCAACATTCAGTACTTC
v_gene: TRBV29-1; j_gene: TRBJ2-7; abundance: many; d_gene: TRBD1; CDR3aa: CSVAGQGYEQYF; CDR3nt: TGCAGCGTTGCTGGACAGGGATACGAGCAGTACTTC
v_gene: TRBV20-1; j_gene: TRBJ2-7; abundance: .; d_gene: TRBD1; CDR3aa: CSARETGVSYEQYF; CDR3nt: TGCAGTGCTAGAGAGACAGGGGTCTCCTACGAGCAGTACTTC
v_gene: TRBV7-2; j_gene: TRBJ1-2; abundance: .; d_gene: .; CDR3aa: CASSLIQGTLYGYTF; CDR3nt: TGTGCCAGCAGCTTAATTCAAGGAACCCTTTATGGCTACACCTTC
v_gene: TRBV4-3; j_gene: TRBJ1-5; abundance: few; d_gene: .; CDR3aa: CASSQDLSGVSQPQHF; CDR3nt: TGCGCCAGCAGCCAAGATCTGTCAGGGGTCAGTCAGCCCCAGCATTTT
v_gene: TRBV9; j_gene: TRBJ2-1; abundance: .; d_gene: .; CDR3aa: CASTEEGLSYNEQFF; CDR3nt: TGTGCCAGCACCGAGGAGGGACTCTCCTACAATGAGCAGTTCTTC
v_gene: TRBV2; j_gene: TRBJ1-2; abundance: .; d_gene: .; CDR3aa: CACSGEGALYGYTF; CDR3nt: TGTGCCTGCAGTGGTGAAGGGGCTCTATATGGCTACACCTTC
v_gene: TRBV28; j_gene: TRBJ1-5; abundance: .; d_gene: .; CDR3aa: CASSMAGSNQPQHF; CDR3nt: TGTGCCAGCAGTATGGCAGGGAGCAATCAGCCCCAGCATTTT
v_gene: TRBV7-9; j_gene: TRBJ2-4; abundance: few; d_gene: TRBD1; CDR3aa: CASSSTYGQGLDIQYF; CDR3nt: TGTGCCAGCAGCTCTACCTATGGACAGGGGTTGGACATTCAGTACTTC
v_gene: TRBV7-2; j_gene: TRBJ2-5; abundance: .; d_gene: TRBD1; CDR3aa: CASSQCTTGEFEQYF; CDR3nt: TGTGCCAGCAGCCAATGTACTACAGGGGAGTTTGAGCAGTACTTC
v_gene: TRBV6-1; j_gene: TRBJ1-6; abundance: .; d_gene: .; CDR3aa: CTSSEQPGDSPLHF; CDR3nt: TGTACCAGCAGTGAACAGCCAGGGGATTCACCCCTCCACTTT
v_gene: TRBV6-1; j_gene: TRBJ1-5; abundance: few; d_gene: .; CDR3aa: CASSDIVKQPQHF; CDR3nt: TGTGCCAGCAGTGACATCGTAAAGCAGCCCCAGCATTTT
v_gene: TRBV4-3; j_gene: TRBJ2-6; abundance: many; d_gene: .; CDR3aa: CASSQEGSGANVLTF; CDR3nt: TGCGCCAGCAGCCAAGAGGGCTCTGGGGCCAACGTCCTGACTTTC
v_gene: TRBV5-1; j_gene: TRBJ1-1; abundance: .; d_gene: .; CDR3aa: CASSDHTEAFF; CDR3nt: TGCGCCAGCAGCGACCATACTGAAGCTTTCTTT
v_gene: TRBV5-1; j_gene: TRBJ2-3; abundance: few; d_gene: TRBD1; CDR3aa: CASSWTGDGADTQYF; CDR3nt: TGCGCCAGCAGCTGGACAGGGGACGGCGCAGATACGCAGTATTTT
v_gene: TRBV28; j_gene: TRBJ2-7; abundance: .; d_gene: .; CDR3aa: CASHNGSPREQYF; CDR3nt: TGTGCCAGTCATAACGGCTCCCCTAGAGAGCAGTACTTC
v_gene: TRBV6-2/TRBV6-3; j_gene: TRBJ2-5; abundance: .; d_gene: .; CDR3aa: CASSYLKLGTQYF; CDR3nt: TGTGCCAGCAGTTACTTGAAGCTCGGGACCCAGTACTTC
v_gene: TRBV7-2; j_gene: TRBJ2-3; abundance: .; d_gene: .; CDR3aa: CAGSLRGTTRTDTQYF; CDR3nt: TGTGCCGGCAGCTTAAGGGGAACAACCAGAACAGATACGCAGTATTTT
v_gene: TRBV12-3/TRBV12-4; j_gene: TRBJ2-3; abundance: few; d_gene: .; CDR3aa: CASSLQRATTDTQYF; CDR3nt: TGTGCCAGCAGTTTACAGCGGGCGACCACGGATACGCAGTATTTT
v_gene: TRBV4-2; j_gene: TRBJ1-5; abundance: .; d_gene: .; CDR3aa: CASSIAGDQPQHF; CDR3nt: TGTGCCAGCAGCATTGCAGGGGATCAGCCCCAGCATTTT
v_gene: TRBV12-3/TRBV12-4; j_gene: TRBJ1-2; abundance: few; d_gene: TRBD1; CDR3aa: CASSLPLADRALGYTF; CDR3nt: TGTGCCAGCAGTTTACCCCTCGCGGACAGGGCCCTAGGCTACACCTTC
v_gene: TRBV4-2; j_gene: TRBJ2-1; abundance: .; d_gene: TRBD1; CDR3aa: CASSQDLVPGQGAHEQFF; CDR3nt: TGTGCCAGCAGCCAAGATTTAGTCCCGGGACAGGGGGCACATGAGCAGTTCTTC
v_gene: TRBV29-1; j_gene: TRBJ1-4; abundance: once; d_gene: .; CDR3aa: CSVGPLRRARTRKLFF; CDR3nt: TGCAGCGTTGGCCCCTTGAGGAGGGCGCGGACGAGAAAACTGTTTTTT
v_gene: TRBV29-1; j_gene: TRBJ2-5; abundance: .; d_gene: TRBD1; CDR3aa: CSVEWKDPGGTQYF; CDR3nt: TGCAGCGTTGAATGGAAAGACCCAGGGGGGACCCAGTACTTC
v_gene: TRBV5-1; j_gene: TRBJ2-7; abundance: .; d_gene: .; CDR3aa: CASSPRTFSSYEQYF; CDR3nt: TGCGCCAGCAGCCCCCGGACGTTCTCTTCCTACGAGCAGTACTTC
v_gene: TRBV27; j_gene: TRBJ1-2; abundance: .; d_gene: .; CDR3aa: CASSPDLQGHYGYTF; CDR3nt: TGTGCCAGCAGTCCCGACCTACAGGGCCACTATGGCTACACCTTC
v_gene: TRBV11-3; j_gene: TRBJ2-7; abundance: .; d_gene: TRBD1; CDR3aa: CASGTGTGVGEQYF; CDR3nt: TGTGCCAGCGGCACCGGGACAGGGGTAGGCGAGCAGTACTTC
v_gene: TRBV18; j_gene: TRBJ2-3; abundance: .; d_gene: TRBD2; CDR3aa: CASSPTRTRGTDTQYF; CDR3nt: TGTGCCAGTTCACCCACGCGGACTAGAGGCACAGATACGCAGTATTTT